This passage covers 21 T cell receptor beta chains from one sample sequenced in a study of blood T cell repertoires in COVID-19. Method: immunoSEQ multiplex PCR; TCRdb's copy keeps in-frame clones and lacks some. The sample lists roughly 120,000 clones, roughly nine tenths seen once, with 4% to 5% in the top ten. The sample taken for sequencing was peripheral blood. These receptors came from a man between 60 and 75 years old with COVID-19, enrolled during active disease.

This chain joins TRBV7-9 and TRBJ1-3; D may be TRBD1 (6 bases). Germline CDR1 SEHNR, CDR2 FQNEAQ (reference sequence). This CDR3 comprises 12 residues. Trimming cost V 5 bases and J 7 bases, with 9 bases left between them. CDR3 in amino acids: CASSPQGNTIYF. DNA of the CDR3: TGTGCCAGCAGCCCTCAGGGGAACACCATATATTTT.

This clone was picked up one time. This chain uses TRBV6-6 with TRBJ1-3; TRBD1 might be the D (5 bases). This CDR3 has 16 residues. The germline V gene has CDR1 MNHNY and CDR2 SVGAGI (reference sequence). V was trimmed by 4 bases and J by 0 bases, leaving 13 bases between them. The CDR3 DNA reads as TGTGCCAGCAGTTCCACGAAGGGGTCCTCTGGAAACACCATATATTTT. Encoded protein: CASSSTKGSSGNTIYF.

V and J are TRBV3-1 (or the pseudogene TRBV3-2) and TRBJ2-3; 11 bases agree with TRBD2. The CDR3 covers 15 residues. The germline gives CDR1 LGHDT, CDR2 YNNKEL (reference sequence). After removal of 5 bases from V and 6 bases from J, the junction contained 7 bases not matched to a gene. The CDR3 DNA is TGTGCCAGCAGCTACCTCTCTAGCGGGGGGGATACGCAGTATTTT. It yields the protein CASSYLSSGGDTQYF.

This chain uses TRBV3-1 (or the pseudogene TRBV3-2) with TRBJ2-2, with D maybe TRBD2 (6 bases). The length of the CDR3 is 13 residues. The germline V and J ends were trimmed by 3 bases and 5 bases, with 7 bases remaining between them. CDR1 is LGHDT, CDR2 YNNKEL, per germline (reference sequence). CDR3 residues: CASSHLATGELFF. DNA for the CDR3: TGTGCCAGCAGCCATCTAGCGACCGGGGAGCTGTTTTTT.

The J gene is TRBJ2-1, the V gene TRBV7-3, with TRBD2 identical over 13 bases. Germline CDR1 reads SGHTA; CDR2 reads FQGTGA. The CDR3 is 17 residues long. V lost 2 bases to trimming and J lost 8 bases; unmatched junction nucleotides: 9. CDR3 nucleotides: TGTGCCAGCAGCTTAGGCGGCCGGGGACTAGCGGGATATGAGCAGTTCTTC. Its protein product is CASSLGGRGLAGYEQFF.

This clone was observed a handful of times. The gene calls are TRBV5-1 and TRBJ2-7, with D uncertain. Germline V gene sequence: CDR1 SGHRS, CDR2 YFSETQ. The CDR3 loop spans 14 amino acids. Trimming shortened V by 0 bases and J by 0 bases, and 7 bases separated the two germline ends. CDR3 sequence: CASSLEPNSYEQYF. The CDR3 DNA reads TGCGCCAGCAGCTTGGAGCCCAACTCCTACGAGCAGTACTTC.

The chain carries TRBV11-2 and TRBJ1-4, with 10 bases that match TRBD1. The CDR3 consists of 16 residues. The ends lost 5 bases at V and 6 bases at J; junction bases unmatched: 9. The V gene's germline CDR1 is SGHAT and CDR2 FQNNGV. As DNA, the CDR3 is TGTGCCAGCAGCGCAGCGACCGGGACAGGGGATGAAAAACTGTTTTTT. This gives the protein CASSAATGTGDEKLFF.

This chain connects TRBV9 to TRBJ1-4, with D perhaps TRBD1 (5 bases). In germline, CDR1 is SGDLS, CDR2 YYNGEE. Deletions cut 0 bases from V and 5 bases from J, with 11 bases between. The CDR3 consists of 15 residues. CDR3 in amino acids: CASSVEGGGNEKLFF. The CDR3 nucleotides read TGTGCCAGCAGCGTAGAAGGCGGGGGGAATGAAAAACTGTTTTTT.

Here the CDR3 reads CASSQVAGTAYEQYF. As DNA, the CDR3 is TGTGCCAGCAGCCAAGTCGCCGGGACAGCCTACGAGCAGTACTTC. The chain combines TRBV14 with TRBJ2-7; 7 nucleotides align to TRBD1. Germline values: CDR1 SGHDN, CDR2 FVKESK. The CDR3 extends over 15 amino acids. Unmatched junction bases numbered 5, after V lost 1 base and J lost 2 bases.

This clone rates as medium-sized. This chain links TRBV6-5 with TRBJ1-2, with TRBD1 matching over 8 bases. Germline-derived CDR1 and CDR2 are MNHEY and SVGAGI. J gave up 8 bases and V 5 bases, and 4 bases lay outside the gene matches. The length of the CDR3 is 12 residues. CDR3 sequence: CASSRDRRGYTF. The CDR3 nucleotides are TGTGCCAGCAGTCGGGACAGGAGAGGCTACACCTTC.

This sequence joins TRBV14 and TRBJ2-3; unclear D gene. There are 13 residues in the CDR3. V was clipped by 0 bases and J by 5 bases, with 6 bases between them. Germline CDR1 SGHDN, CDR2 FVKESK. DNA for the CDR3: TGTGCCAGCAGCCAAGAAACGAGAGATACGCAGTATTTT. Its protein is CASSQETRDTQYF.

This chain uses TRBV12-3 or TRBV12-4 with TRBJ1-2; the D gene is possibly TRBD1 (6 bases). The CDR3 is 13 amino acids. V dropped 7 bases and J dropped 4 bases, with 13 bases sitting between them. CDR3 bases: TGTGCCAGCAATGGAGGACAGATCTATGGCTACACCTTC. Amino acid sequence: CASNGGQIYGYTF.

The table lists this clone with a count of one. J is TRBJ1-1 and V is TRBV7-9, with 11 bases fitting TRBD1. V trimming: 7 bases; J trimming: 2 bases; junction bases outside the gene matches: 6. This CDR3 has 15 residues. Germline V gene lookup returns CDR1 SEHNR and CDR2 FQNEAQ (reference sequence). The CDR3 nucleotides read TGTGCCAGCACAAGGGACAGGGGGGGAAACACTGAAGCTTTCTTT. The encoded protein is CASTRDRGGNTEAFF. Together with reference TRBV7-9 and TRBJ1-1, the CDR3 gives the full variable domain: DTGVSQNPRHKITKRGQNVTFRCDPISEHNRLYWYRQTLGQGPEFLTYFQNEAQLEKSRLLSDRFSAERPKGSFSTLEIQRTEQGDSAMYLCASTRDRGGNTEAFFGQGTRLTVV.

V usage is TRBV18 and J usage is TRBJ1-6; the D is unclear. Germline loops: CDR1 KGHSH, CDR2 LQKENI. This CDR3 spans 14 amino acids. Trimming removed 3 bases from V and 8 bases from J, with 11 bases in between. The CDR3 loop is CASSPLPLDSPLHF. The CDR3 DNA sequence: TGTGCCAGCTCACCGCTCCCCCTAGATTCACCCCTCCACTTT.

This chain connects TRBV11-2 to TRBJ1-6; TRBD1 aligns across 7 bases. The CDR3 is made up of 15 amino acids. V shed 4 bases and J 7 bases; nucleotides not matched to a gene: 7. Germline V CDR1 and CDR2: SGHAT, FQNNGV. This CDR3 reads CASSSRQGWNSPLHF. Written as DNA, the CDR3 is TGTGCCAGCAGCTCACGACAGGGATGGAATTCACCCCTCCACTTT. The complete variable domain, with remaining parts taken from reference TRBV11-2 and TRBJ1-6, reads EAGVAQSPRYKIIEKRQSVAFWCNPISGHATLYWYQQILGQGPKLLIQFQNNGVVDDSQLPKDRFSAERLKGVDSTLKIQPAKLEDSAVYLCASSSRQGWNSPLHFGNGTRLTVT.

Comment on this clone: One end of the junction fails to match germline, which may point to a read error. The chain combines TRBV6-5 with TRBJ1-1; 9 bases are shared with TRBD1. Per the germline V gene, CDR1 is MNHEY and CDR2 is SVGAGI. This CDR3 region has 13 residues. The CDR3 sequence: CAGRQGVNTEAFF. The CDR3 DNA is TGTGCCGGCAGACAGGGGGTGAACACTGAAGCTTTCTTT.

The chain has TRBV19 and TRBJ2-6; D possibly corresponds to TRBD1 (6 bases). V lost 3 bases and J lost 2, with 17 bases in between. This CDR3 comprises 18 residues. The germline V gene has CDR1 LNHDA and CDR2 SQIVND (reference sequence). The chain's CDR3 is CASSIRPSQGTGANVLTF. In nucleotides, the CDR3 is TGTGCCAGTAGTATCCGTCCTTCACAGGGCACTGGGGCCAACGTCCTGACTTTC.

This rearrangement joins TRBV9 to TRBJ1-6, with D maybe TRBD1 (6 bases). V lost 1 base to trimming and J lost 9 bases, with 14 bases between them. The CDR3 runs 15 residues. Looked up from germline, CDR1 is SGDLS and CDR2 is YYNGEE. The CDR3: CASSVTGTIGSPLHF. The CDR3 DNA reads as TGTGCCAGCAGCGTAACCGGGACAATAGGTTCACCCCTCCACTTT.

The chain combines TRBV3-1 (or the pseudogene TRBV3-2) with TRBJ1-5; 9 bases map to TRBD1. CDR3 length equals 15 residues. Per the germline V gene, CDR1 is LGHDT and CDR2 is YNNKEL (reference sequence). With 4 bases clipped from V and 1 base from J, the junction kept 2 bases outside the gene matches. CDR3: CASSLTGGSNQPQHF. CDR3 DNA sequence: TGTGCCAGCAGCCTGACAGGGGGAAGCAATCAGCCCCAGCATTTT.

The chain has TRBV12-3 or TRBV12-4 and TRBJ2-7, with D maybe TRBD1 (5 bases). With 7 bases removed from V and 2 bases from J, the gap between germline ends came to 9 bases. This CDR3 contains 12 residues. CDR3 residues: CASTWGPYEQYF. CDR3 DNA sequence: TGTGCCAGCACGTGGGGCCCCTACGAGCAGTACTTC.

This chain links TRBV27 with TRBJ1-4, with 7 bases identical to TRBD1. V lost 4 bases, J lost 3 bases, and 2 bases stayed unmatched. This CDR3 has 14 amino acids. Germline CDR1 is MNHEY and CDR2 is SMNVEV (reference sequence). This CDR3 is CASSSGGSNEKLFF. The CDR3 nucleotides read TGTGCCAGCAGTTCAGGGGGGTCTAATGAAAAACTGTTTTTT.